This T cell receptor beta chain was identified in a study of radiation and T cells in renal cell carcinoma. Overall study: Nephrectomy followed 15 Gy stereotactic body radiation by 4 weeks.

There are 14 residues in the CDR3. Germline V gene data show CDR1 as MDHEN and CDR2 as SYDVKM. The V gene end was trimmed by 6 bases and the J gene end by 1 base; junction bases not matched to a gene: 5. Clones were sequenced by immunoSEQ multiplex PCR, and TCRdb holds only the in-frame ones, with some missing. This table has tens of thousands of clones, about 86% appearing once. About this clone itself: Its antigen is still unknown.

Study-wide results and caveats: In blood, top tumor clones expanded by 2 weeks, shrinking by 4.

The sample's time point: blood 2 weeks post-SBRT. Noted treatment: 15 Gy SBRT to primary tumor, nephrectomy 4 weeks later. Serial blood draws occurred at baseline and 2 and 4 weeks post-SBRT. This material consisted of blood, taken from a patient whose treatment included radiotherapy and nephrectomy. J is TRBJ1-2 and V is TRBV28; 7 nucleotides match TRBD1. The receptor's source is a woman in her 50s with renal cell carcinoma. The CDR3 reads CASSRQGGNYGYTF. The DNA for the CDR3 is TGTGCCAGCAGCCGACAGGGAGGTAACTATGGCTACACCTTC.